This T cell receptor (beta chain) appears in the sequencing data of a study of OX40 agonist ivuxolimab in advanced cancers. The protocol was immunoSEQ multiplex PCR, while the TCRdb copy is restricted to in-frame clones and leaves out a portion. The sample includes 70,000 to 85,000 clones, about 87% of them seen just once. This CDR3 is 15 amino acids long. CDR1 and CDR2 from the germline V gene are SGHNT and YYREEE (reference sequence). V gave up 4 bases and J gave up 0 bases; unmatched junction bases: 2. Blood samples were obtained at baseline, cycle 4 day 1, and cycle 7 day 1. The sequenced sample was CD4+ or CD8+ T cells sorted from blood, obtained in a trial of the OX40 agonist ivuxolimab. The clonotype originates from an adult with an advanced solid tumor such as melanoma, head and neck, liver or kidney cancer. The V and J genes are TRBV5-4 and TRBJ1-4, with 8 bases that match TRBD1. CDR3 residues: CASSRDRSTNEKLFF. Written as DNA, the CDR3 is TGTGCCAGCAGCCGGGACAGGTCAACTAATGAAAAACTGTTTTTT.